This T cell receptor beta chain comes out of a study of cytomegalovirus exposure and HLA in healthy donors. Findings and limits, study-wide: In a later analysis, 15,000 to 20,000 TCR beta sequences were associated with HLA alleles at 0.05 false discovery rate.

The primer mix had 60 Vbeta and 13 Jbeta primers. Measured with immunoSEQ multiplex PCR; TCRdb has only the in-frame clones, and not every one. The data show 90,000 to 120,000 clones, around 79% seen once. Trimming stripped 5 bases from V and 0 bases from J, with 8 bases between. This CDR3 has 14 amino acids. Germline-derived CDR1 and CDR2 are MGHDK and SYGVNS. This clone was counted once. The target antigen is unknown. The chain recombines TRBV25-1 with TRBJ1-5; no firm D call. Sequences were obtained from PBMCs. The receptor comes from a man in his fifties or sixties in good health and CMV-seropositive. The CDR3 protein is CASSSDYSNQPQHF. The CDR3 coding sequence is TGTGCCAGCAGTTCAGACTATAGCAATCAGCCCCAGCATTTT.